What follows describes a single T cell receptor beta chain. One entry per CDR3 protein results from TCRdb running MiXCR on the RT-PCR reads. This sample has about 700,000 distinct CDR3 sequences, with 13% to 15% found just once. Per germline, CDR1 DFQATT and CDR2 SNEGSKA (reference sequence). CDR3 size: 17 residues. V dropped 7 bases and J dropped 1; count of bases not matched to a gene: 10. Material: memory CD4+ T cells from blood. The sequence was collected from a female donor in good health, serving as a healthy control. The chain is built from TRBV20-1 and TRBJ2-5; TRBD2 matches 15 bases. In DNA, the CDR3 is TGCAGTGTCCCCGGTGGGACTAGCGGGGGGTCCCAAGAGACCCAGTACTTC. Encoded protein: CSVPGGTSGGSQETQYF.